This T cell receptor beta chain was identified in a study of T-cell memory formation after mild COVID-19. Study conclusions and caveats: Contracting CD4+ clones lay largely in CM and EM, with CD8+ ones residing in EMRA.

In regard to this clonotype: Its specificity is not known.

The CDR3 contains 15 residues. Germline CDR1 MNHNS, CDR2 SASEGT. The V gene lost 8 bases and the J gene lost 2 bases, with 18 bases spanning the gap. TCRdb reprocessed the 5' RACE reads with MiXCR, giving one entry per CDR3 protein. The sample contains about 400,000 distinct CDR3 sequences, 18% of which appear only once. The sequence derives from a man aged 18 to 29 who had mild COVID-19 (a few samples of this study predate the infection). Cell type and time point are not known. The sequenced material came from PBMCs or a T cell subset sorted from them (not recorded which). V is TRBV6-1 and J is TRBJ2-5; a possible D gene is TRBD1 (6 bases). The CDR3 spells CASGTGIYWQETQYF. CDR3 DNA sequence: TGTGCCAGCGGAACAGGGATCTACTGGCAAGAGACCCAGTACTTC.